A single sample is the source of the 23 T cell receptor beta chains below, sequenced in a study of cytomegalovirus exposure and HLA in healthy donors. Method: immunoSEQ multiplex PCR; TCRdb's copy keeps in-frame clones and lacks some. The sample has some 130,000 clones; approximately 94% are singletons. The source material was PBMCs. The receptors come from a man aged 18 to 29 in good health and CMV-seropositive.

The V gene is TRBV5-1, the J gene TRBJ2-3; 8 nucleotides agree with TRBD1. J was trimmed by 2 bases and V by 4 bases; bases with no gene match: 12. The length of the CDR3 is 17 residues. Germline-derived CDR1 and CDR2 are SGHRS and YFSETQ. For the CDR3, the DNA is TGCGCCAGCAGCGGCCCGGGACAGGAAGTCTACACAGATACGCAGTATTTT. Its translation: CASSGPGQEVYTDTQYF.

The chain couples TRBV4-1 to TRBJ2-7, with TRBD2 identical over 8 bases. CDR3 length: 15 amino acids. Looked up from germline, CDR1 is MGHRA and CDR2 is YSYEKL. With 3 bases clipped from V and 6 bases from J, the junction kept 10 bases outside the gene matches. The CDR3: CASSHERESYSEQYF. CDR3 coding DNA: TGCGCCAGCAGCCATGAGCGGGAGTCATACTCCGAGCAGTACTTC.

The chain is built from TRBV19 and TRBJ1-5, with D maybe TRBD1 (5 bases). The CDR3 is 15 amino acids. V was shortened by 4 bases and J by 0 bases, with 10 bases between the two germline ends. Germline loops: CDR1 LNHDA, CDR2 SQIVND (reference sequence). As DNA, the CDR3 is TGTGCCAGTAGTACACAGGCCCTTAGCAATCAGCCCCAGCATTTT. This translates into CASSTQALSNQPQHF.

This sequence joins TRBV2 and TRBJ2-2; 8 nucleotides match TRBD2. In germline, CDR1 is SNHLY, CDR2 FYNNEI. The CDR3 covers 16 residues. V gave up 2 bases and J gave up 7 bases; unmatched junction bases: 9. CDR3: CASSEFSGGPGGELFF. CDR3 in DNA: TGTGCCAGCAGTGAATTTTCGGGAGGGCCCGGCGGGGAGCTGTTTTTT. The whole variable domain, remainder taken from reference TRBV2 and TRBJ2-2, is EPEVTQTPSHQVTQMGQEVILRCVPISNHLYFYWYRQILGQKVEFLVSFYNNEISEKSEIFDDQFSVERPDGSNFTLKIRSTKLEDSAMYFCASSEFSGGPGGELFFGEGSRLTVL.

The rearrangement uses TRBV28 and TRBJ1-2; TRBD1 is a possible D gene (6 bases). CDR1 is MDHEN and CDR2 is SYDVKM in the germline V gene. The CDR3 length is 15 residues. V dropped 5 bases and J dropped 8 bases, with 21 bases sitting between them. The CDR3 spells CASSEGNRDGGGYTF. The CDR3 region has the DNA TGTGCCAGCAGTGAGGGGAACAGGGACGGTGGGGGCTACACCTTC.

The chain's CDR3 is CASSALAEGGDEQFF. The DNA for the CDR3 is TGTGCCAGCAGCGCACTAGCGGAGGGGGGGGATGAGCAGTTCTTC. This chain joins TRBV7-6 and TRBJ2-1; 8 nucleotides align to TRBD2. This CDR3 has 15 amino acids. V lost 5 bases and J lost 8; bases outside the gene matches: 11. Germline V gives CDR1 SGHVS, CDR2 FNYEAQ.

The chain combines TRBV5-1 with TRBJ2-4, with D perhaps TRBD1 (7 bases). The CDR3 has 15 residues. CDR1 and CDR2 (germline): SGHRS, YFSETQ. V gave up 0 bases and J gave up 6 bases, with 13 bases separating them. The CDR3 bases are TGCGCCAGCAGCTTGGAAGTGCAGGGGGGAAACATTCAGTACTTC. Translated: CASSLEVQGGNIQYF. Full variable domain (outside the CDR3, taken from reference TRBV5-1 and TRBJ2-4): KAGVTQTPRYLIKTRGQQVTLSCSPISGHRSVSWYQQTPGQGLQFLFEYFSETQRNKGNFPGRFSGRQFSNSRSEMNVSTLELGDSALYLCASSLEVQGGNIQYFGAGTRLSVL.

This chain connects TRBV11-2 to TRBJ2-7; TRBD1 aligns across 11 bases. Trimming took 7 bases from V and 3 from J; bases not matched to a gene: 8. The CDR3 sequence is 15 residues long. In germline, CDR1 is SGHAT, CDR2 FQNNGV. As DNA, the CDR3 is TGTGCCAGCACCCTGGACAGGGGGCCCTACTACGAGCAGTACTTC. Protein product: CASTLDRGPYYEQYF.

The chain links TRBV9 to TRBJ2-7, with 10 bases fitting TRBD2. Germline-derived CDR1 and CDR2 are SGDLS and YYNGEE. V dropped 0 bases and J dropped 7; count of bases not matched to a gene: 19. The CDR3 runs 19 residues. The CDR3 loop is CASSVAPLAGRGRQWEQYF. CDR3 coding DNA: TGTGCCAGCAGCGTAGCCCCACTAGCGGGGAGAGGCAGGCAATGGGAGCAGTACTTC.

This chain links TRBV19 with TRBJ2-5; 9 nucleotides align to TRBD1. The V segment lost 3 bases and the J segment 7 bases; nucleotides outside the gene matches: 6. Germline-derived CDR1 and CDR2 are LNHDA and SQIVND (reference sequence). This CDR3 is built from 14 residues. CDR3 DNA: TGTGCCAGTAGTATTACAGGGGGCGCGGGGACCCAGTACTTC. Protein: CASSITGGAGTQYF.

This chain links TRBV6-5 with TRBJ2-3; 8 bases agree with TRBD1. CDR1 is MNHEY and CDR2 is SVGAGI in the germline V gene. V was pared by 5 bases and J by 1 base, with 5 bases of the junction left unmatched. The CDR3 spans 15 residues. The CDR3 DNA reads as TGTGCCAGCAGTCCCGGACAGGGACGCACAGATACGCAGTATTTT. The encoded protein is CASSPGQGRTDTQYF.

The J gene is TRBJ1-1, the V gene TRBV6-5; D gene unclear. Per germline, CDR1 MNHEY and CDR2 SVGAGI. This CDR3 contains 12 residues. Between the trimmed V and J ends, which lost 5 bases and 1 base, there was a span of 5 bases. CDR3 protein: CASSLRNTEAFF. The DNA of the CDR3 is TGTGCCAGCAGTCTCAGGAACACTGAAGCTTTCTTT.

The V gene is TRBV30, the J gene TRBJ2-1, with TRBD2 matching 10 bases. V was clipped by 5 bases and J by 7 bases; unmatched bases: 11. CDR3 length equals 15 residues. CDR1 GTSNPN and CDR2 SVGIG come from the germline V gene (reference sequence). This CDR3 reads CAWEGTSVTSNEQFF. In DNA form, the CDR3 reads TGTGCCTGGGAAGGGACTAGCGTAACATCGAATGAGCAGTTCTTC.

CDR3 amino acids: CASSLVQGRKPQHF. The CDR3 DNA reads TGTGCCAGCAGCTTGGTACAGGGTAGGAAGCCCCAGCATTTT. The genes are TRBV5-6 and TRBJ1-5, with D perhaps matching TRBD1 (6 bases). This CDR3 comprises 14 residues. Germline CDR1 SGHDT, CDR2 YYEEEE. V dropped 0 bases and J dropped 8 bases, with 12 bases sitting between them. The complete variable domain, with remaining parts taken from reference TRBV5-6 and TRBJ1-5, reads DAGVTQSPTHLIKTRGQQVTLRCSPKSGHDTVSWYQQALGQGPQFIFQYYEEEERQRGNFPDRFSGHQFPNYSSELNVNALLLGDSALYLCASSLVQGRKPQHFGDGTRLSIL.

This chain uses TRBV4-2 with TRBJ2-3; TRBD2 might be the D (6 bases). Germline CDR1 reads LGHNA; CDR2 reads YNFKEQ. The CDR3 loop spans 15 amino acids. Trimming removed 0 bases from V and 5 bases from J, with 12 bases in between. CDR3 bases: TGTGCCAGCAGCCAAGACGGGAGTATGAGAGATACGCAGTATTTT. This sequence encodes CASSQDGSMRDTQYF.

The chain is built from TRBV2 and TRBJ2-7, with 13 bases lining up with TRBD2. This CDR3 spans 15 amino acids. From germline, CDR1 is SNHLY and CDR2 FYNNEI. Losses at the gene ends were 4 bases for V and 0 bases for J; bases not matched to a gene: 0. The CDR3 reads CASSGLAGGSYEQYF. The CDR3 bases are TGTGCCAGCAGTGGACTAGCGGGAGGCTCCTACGAGCAGTACTTC.

This chain joins TRBV5-4 and TRBJ2-5; 8 bases are a match to TRBD2. The CDR3 is made up of 15 amino acids. Germline values: CDR1 SGHNT, CDR2 YYREEE (reference sequence). The trim removed 5 bases at V and 3 bases at J, leaving 9 bases unmatched. This chain's CDR3 is CASRSAGTSKETQYF. In DNA, the CDR3 is TGTGCCAGCAGGTCCGCCGGGACTAGTAAAGAGACCCAGTACTTC. The full variable domain, completed using reference TRBV5-4 and TRBJ2-5, is ETGVTQSPTHLIKTRGQQVTLRCSSQSGHNTVSWYQQALGQGPQFIFQYYREEENGRGNFPPRFSGLQFPNYSSELNVNALELDDSALYLCASRSAGTSKETQYFGPGTRLLVL.

This clone occurred once. The V gene is TRBV5-1, the J gene TRBJ2-7; possibly TRBD2 for D (6 bases). Between the trimmed V and J ends, which lost 0 bases and 5 bases, there was a span of 15 bases. The CDR3 loop spans 15 amino acids. The V gene's germline CDR1 is SGHRS and CDR2 YFSETQ. The CDR3 loop reads CASSLAAGRRDEQYF. As DNA, the CDR3 is TGCGCCAGCAGCTTGGCCGCAGGGAGGAGGGACGAGCAGTACTTC.

The chain links TRBV7-8 to TRBJ2-2; D perhaps matches TRBD1 (6 bases). In germline, CDR1 is SGHVS, CDR2 FQNEAQ. This CDR3 has 14 amino acids. V was cut by 10 bases and J by 1 base, with 13 bases left in between. CDR3 sequence (DNA): TGTGCCACCGGGCAGGGGCGGAACACCGGGGAGCTGTTTTTT. Translating gives CATGQGRNTGELFF.

In the case of this clone: At one boundary the junction diverges from the germline segment, which might be a read error. The V and J genes are TRBV5-4 and TRBJ2-7; unclear D gene. CDR3 length: 12 amino acids. The V gene's germline CDR1 is SGHNT and CDR2 YYREEE (reference sequence). Here the CDR3 DNA reads TGTGCCAGCAGCTTAGACTCCTTCGAGCAGTACTTC. It encodes CASSLDSFEQYF. Full variable domain (missing parts from reference TRBV5-4 and TRBJ2-7): ETGVTQSPTHLIKTRGQQVTLRCSSQSGHNTVSWYQQALGQGPQFIFQYYREEENGRGNFPPRFSGLQFPNYSSELNVNALELDDSALYLCASSLDSFEQYFGPGTRLTVT.

This chain uses TRBV27 with TRBJ2-7, with 9 bases lining up with TRBD2. The germline V gene encodes CDR1 MNHEY and CDR2 SMNVEV (reference sequence). This CDR3 is 17 amino acids long. J gave up 0 bases and V 5 bases, and 11 bases lay outside the gene matches. The CDR3 nucleotides read TGTGCCAGCAGTCCTATCGGACTAGCGACACACTCCTACGAGCAGTACTTC. As protein: CASSPIGLATHSYEQYF.

The sample holds one count of this clone. The J gene is TRBJ2-7, the V gene TRBV2; the D is unclear. The CDR3 extends over 14 amino acids. Deletions cut 0 bases from V and 3 bases from J, with 9 bases between. The germline gives CDR1 SNHLY, CDR2 FYNNEI. The DNA of the CDR3 is TGTGCCAGCAGTGAAGCAGGCAGGATCTACGAGCAGTACTTC. Translated: CASSEAGRIYEQYF.

The rearrangement joins TRBV7-9 to TRBJ1-1; D is ambiguous. Trimming cost V 1 base and J 6 bases, with 12 bases left between them. This CDR3 has 14 residues. CDR1 is SEHNR, CDR2 FQNEAQ, per germline (reference sequence). The CDR3 protein is CASSLVFEGAEAFF. CDR3 coding DNA: TGTGCCAGCAGCTTAGTGTTCGAGGGCGCTGAAGCTTTCTTT.